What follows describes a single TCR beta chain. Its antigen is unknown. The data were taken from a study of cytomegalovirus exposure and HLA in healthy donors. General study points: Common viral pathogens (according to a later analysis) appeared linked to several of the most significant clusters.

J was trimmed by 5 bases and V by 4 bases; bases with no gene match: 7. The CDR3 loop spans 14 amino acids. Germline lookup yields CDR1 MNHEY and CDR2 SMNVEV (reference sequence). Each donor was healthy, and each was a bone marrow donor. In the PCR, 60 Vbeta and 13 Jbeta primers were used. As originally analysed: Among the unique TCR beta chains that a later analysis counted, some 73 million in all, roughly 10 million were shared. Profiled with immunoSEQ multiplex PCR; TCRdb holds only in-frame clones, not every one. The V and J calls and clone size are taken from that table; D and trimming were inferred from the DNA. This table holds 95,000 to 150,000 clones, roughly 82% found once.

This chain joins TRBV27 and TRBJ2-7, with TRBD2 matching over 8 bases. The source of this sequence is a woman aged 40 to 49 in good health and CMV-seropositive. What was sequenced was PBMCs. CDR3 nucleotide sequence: TGTGCCAGCAGTTCCAGCGGGAGATCCAACGAGCAGTACTTC. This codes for CASSSSGRSNEQYF.